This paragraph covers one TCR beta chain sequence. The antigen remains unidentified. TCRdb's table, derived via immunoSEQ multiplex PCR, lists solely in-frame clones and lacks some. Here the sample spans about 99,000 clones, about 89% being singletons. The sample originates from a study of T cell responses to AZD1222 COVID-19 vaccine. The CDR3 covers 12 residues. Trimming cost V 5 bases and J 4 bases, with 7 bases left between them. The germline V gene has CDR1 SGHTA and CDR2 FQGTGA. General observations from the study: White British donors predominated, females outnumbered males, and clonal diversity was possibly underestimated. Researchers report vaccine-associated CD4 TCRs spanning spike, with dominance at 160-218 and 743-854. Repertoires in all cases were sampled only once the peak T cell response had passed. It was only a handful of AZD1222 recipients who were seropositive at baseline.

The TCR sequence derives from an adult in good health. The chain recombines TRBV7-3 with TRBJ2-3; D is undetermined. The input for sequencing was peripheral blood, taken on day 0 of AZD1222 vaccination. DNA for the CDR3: TGTGCCAGCAGCCGCGGAGCAGATACGCAGTATTTT. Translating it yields CASSRGADTQYF.